This entry is about one TCR beta chain. Original processing methods: Amplified reference gene primers provided the basis for estimating nucleated cell counts. Repertoires were generated with immunoSEQ multiplex PCR, while TCRdb's copy carries only in-frame clones and drops some. V, J and clone size reflect that table, while D and trimming were determined from the DNA. The sample lists around 70,000 clones; 65% to 90% were seen once. The data were taken from a study of blood T cell repertoires in COVID-19. Overall study context: The United States, Italy and Spain were the sources of the acute and convalescent COVID-19 samples. The cDNA or gDNA used as material had been derived from T cells, B-cell-depleted T cells, or PBMCs.

CDR3 size: 15 residues. V lost 3 bases, J lost 4 bases, and 13 bases lay in between. In germline, CDR1 is LGHNT, CDR2 FRNRAP. J is TRBJ2-1 and V is TRBV12-5, with a weak D call TRBD2 (6 bases). Sequencing was performed on peripheral blood. This clonotype was obtained from a man aged 55-75 years with acute or convalescent COVID-19. DNA of the CDR3: TGTGCTAGTGGTTTCCTAGGGGCGGGGTACAATGAGCAGTTCTTC. Residues: CASGFLGAGYNEQFF.